A single sample gave rise to the 22 T cell receptor beta chains below, sequenced in a study of T cells in Graves' hyperthyroidism and ophthalmopathy. RNA transcripts were the template for amplifying TCR beta CDR3 regions. A first-round RT-PCR of the TCR CDR3 used the HTBI primer set. TCRdb re-called the multiplex PCR reads through MiXCR, storing one row per CDR3 protein. The sample includes about 370,000 distinct CDR3 sequences, roughly 15% of them seen just once. The sample was blood. These receptors came from a woman aged 55-69 years with Graves' ophthalmopathy.

This clonotype was picked up a small number of times. The chain employs TRBV5-4 and TRBJ2-5; no reliable D call. CDR1 is SGHNT and CDR2 is YYREEE in the germline V gene (reference sequence). V was shortened by 4 bases and J by 7 bases, with 20 bases between the two germline ends. This CDR3 comprises 15 residues. CDR3 protein: CASSLAGPSRLTQYF. DNA for the CDR3: TGTGCCAGCAGCCTTGCTGGGCCTTCCCGGTTGACCCAGTACTTC.

The chain uses TRBV27 and TRBJ1-3; possibly TRBD1 for D (5 bases). Between the trimmed V and J ends, which lost 5 bases and 4 bases, there was a span of 12 bases. Per the germline V gene, CDR1 is MNHEY and CDR2 is SMNVEV (reference sequence). This CDR3 has 14 residues. CDR3 DNA: TGTGCCAGCAGTCCCGCCGGGGGAGGAAACACCATATATTTT. It encodes CASSPAGGGNTIYF.

V is TRBV4-1 and J is TRBJ2-7; 13 nucleotides line up with TRBD2. Germline trimming cut 0 bases from V and 0 bases from J; bases unmatched to any gene: 2. The CDR3 has 17 amino acids. Germline V gene data show CDR1 as MGHRA and CDR2 as YSYEKL. The CDR3 sequence: CASSQERTSGSSYEQYF. In DNA, the CDR3 is TGCGCCAGCAGCCAAGAAAGGACTAGCGGGAGCTCCTACGAGCAGTACTTC.

This clonotype was recorded many times. In DNA form, the CDR3 reads TGCAGTGCTAGAGTGCGAGAGACCCAGTACTTC. It codes for CSARVRETQYF. V gene TRBV20-1 combines with J gene TRBJ2-5; D not certain. CDR1 and CDR2 from the germline V gene are DFQATT and SNEGSKA (reference sequence). The CDR3 runs to 11 residues. With 1 base removed from V and 4 bases from J, the gap between germline ends came to 4 bases.

This clonotype was detected only a few times. J is TRBJ1-5 and V is TRBV6-1, with D hard to call. The CDR3 runs to 13 residues. Trimming took off 5 bases at V and 6 bases at J, with 11 bases between the two ends. Germline-derived CDR1 and CDR2 are MNHNS and SASEGT. CDR3 protein: CASSFTRSQPQHF. The CDR3 coding sequence is TGTGCCAGCAGTTTCACGAGGTCTCAGCCCCAGCATTTT.

This clonotype was counted many times. The chain carries TRBV28 and TRBJ2-1; 14 bases match TRBD2. The V segment lost 4 bases and the J segment 0 bases; nucleotides outside the gene matches: 14. Germline-derived CDR1 and CDR2 are MDHEN and SYDVKM. CDR3 length: 21 amino acids. Here the CDR3 reads CASSSRPGTSGRRGSYNEQFF. The CDR3 bases are TGTGCCAGCAGTTCCCGCCCCGGGACTAGCGGGAGAAGGGGCTCCTACAATGAGCAGTTCTTC. Complete variable domain (other parts from reference TRBV28 and TRBJ2-1): DVKVTQSSRYLVKRTGEKVFLECVQDMDHENMFWYRQDPGLGLRLIYFSYDVKMKEKGDIPEGYSVSREKKERFSLILESASTNQTSMYLCASSSRPGTSGRRGSYNEQFFGPGTRLTVL.

Only a few counts were recorded for this clonotype. The J gene is TRBJ1-5, the V gene TRBV19, with 7 bases that match TRBD1. The V and J ends lost 7 bases and 3 bases, in that order; junction bases with no gene match: 9. From germline, CDR1 is LNHDA and CDR2 SQIVND (reference sequence). This CDR3 spans 15 amino acids. The CDR3 spells CASTQGGRHNQPQHF. As DNA, the CDR3 is TGTGCCAGTACCCAAGGGGGCAGGCACAATCAGCCCCAGCATTTT.

This sequence joins TRBV6-1 and TRBJ1-5; 7 positions agree with TRBD1. The germline V gene encodes CDR1 MNHNS and CDR2 SASEGT. J was trimmed by 7 bases and V by 2 bases; bases with no gene match: 8. The CDR3 consists of 15 residues. The CDR3 region is CASSELGGSSQPQHF. CDR3 in DNA: TGTGCCAGCAGTGAATTAGGGGGCAGCTCGCAGCCCCAGCATTTT.

This clonotype was counted only a few times. The CDR3 nucleotides are TGTGCCAGCAGTTACGGCTTCACAGTGACGATGAACACTGAAGCTTTCTTT. Protein: CASSYGFTVTMNTEAFF. This chain joins TRBV6-1 and TRBJ1-1; D not certain. V lost 5 bases to trimming and J lost 0 bases, with 19 bases between them. The length of the CDR3 is 17 residues. Per germline, CDR1 MNHNS and CDR2 SASEGT.

This clonotype was counted many times. The genes are TRBV20-1 and TRBJ1-1; 7 bases are a match to TRBD1. V lost 2 bases to trimming and J lost 1 base; unmatched junction nucleotides: 7. Germline CDR1 DFQATT, CDR2 SNEGSKA (reference sequence). CDR3 length: 15 amino acids. The CDR3 nucleotides are TGCAGTGCTAGAACACGGGACAGCCCGAACACTGAAGCTTTCTTT. Translated: CSARTRDSPNTEAFF.

This clonotype was recorded many times. V gene TRBV12-3 or TRBV12-4 combines with J gene TRBJ2-5, with 7 bases aligning to TRBD1. The J segment lost 2 bases and the V segment lost 6 bases, leaving 6 bases of the junction unmatched. The CDR3 length is 14 residues. This CDR3 is CASSLRDRQETQYF. In nucleotides, the CDR3 is TGTGCCAGCAGCCTCCGGGACAGACAAGAGACCCAGTACTTC.

This clonotype has more than one count but fewer than ten. The chain uses TRBV5-1 and TRBJ2-2, with D perhaps given as TRBD1 or TRBD2 (5 bases each). The ends were cut back, 0 bases at V and 2 bases at J, with 11 bases in the middle. The V gene's germline CDR1 is SGHRS and CDR2 YFSETQ. The CDR3 contains 16 residues. This CDR3 reads CASSLGYGTNTGELFF. The DNA of the CDR3 is TGCGCCAGCAGCTTGGGGTACGGGACCAACACCGGGGAGCTGTTTTTT.

This clonotype has a count of ten or more. The V and J genes are TRBV10-3 and TRBJ2-1; TRBD2 agrees at 9 bases. Germline V gene sequence: CDR1 ENHRY, CDR2 SYGVKD. J lost 8 bases, V lost 2 bases, and 10 bases had no gene match. The CDR3 loop spans 16 amino acids. The CDR3 region is CAISEPGTSTRDEQFF. Written as DNA, the CDR3 is TGTGCCATCAGTGAGCCCGGGACTAGCACGCGCGATGAGCAGTTCTTC.

This sequence joins TRBV2 and TRBJ2-3; 8 bases align to TRBD1. V shed 4 bases, J shed 0 bases, and the junction held 12 bases outside the gene matches. Germline V gene sequence: CDR1 SNHLY, CDR2 FYNNEI. The CDR3 runs to 18 residues. The CDR3 reads CASSGDRGMVASTDTQYF. CDR3 nucleotides: TGTGCCAGCAGTGGTGACAGGGGAATGGTTGCCAGCACAGATACGCAGTATTTT. Full variable domain (outside the CDR3, taken from reference TRBV2 and TRBJ2-3): EPEVTQTPSHQVTQMGQEVILRCVPISNHLYFYWYRQILGQKVEFLVSFYNNEISEKSEIFDDQFSVERPDGSNFTLKIRSTKLEDSAMYFCASSGDRGMVASTDTQYFGPGTRLTVL.

This clonotype was seen only a few times. The chain couples TRBV6-5 to TRBJ1-1; unclear D gene. Germline CDR1 and CDR2: MNHEY and SVGAGI. V was pared by 0 bases and J by 3 bases, with 17 bases between. The CDR3 loop spans 17 amino acids. CDR3 bases: TGTGCCAGCAGTTACTCGAGAAAGAAAGGGTGGGACACTGAAGCTTTCTTT. Its translation is CASSYSRKKGWDTEAFF.

V is TRBV20-1 and J is TRBJ2-1; 8 nucleotides match TRBD2. The germline V gene encodes CDR1 DFQATT and CDR2 SNEGSKA (reference sequence). The length of the CDR3 is 16 residues. With V trimmed by 2 bases and J by 2 bases, 8 bases remained unmatched. Here the CDR3 reads CSARFPSGSTYNEQFF. In DNA, the CDR3 is TGCAGTGCTAGATTCCCTAGCGGGTCCACCTACAATGAGCAGTTCTTC.

This clonotype was seen repeatedly, ten times or more. V is TRBV20-1 and J is TRBJ2-3, with 13 bases fitting TRBD2. CDR1 and CDR2 (germline): DFQATT, SNEGSKA (reference sequence). Trimming at V came to 6 bases and at J to 6 bases, leaving 9 bases not matched to a gene. This CDR3 has 15 residues. CDR3 coding DNA: TGCAGTGCAGCGGGACTAGCGGGACCCCGCGATACGCAGTATTTT. Translated: CSAAGLAGPRDTQYF.

This clonotype came up many times. Here the CDR3 reads CASSYSLGGQPQHF. CDR3 in DNA: TGTGCCAGCAGTTACTCCCTTGGGGGTCAGCCCCAGCATTTT. This sequence joins TRBV6-1 and TRBJ1-5, with D perhaps matching TRBD1 (5 bases). Germline CDR1 is MNHNS and CDR2 is SASEGT. Trimming left V 5 bases short and J 6 bases short, with 14 bases between. The CDR3 length is 14 residues.

This clonotype was picked up a small number of times. The chain is built from TRBV11-2 and TRBJ2-3; 10 nucleotides line up with TRBD2. CDR3 length equals 16 residues. Per germline, CDR1 SGHAT and CDR2 FQNNGV. With 0 bases clipped from V and 6 bases from J, the junction kept 6 bases outside the gene matches. The CDR3 DNA reads TGTGCCAGCAGCTTAGAGGGGCTAGCGGGAGCGGATACGCAGTATTTT. The encoded protein is CASSLEGLAGADTQYF.

The chain couples TRBV11-2 to TRBJ2-7, with 10 positions matching TRBD2. CDR3 length: 14 amino acids. Trimming removed 8 bases from V and 1 base from J; junction bases left unmatched: 5. Germline assignment: CDR1 SGHAT and CDR2 FQNNGV. The CDR3 DNA is TGTGCCAGCTCGGGACTAGCGCTTTCCTACGAGCAGTACTTC. It is translated as CASSGLALSYEQYF.

The V and J genes are TRBV19 and TRBJ2-7; D possibly matches TRBD1 or TRBD2 (5 bases each). The CDR3 covers 14 residues. V lost 4 bases, J lost 7 bases, and 17 bases lay in between. Germline lookup yields CDR1 LNHDA and CDR2 SQIVND (reference sequence). CDR3 in DNA: TGTGCCAGTAGTACACCGGGGACCTCCTGGGAGCAGTACTTC. It encodes CASSTPGTSWEQYF.

This chain links TRBV4-1 with TRBJ2-2; 13 bases match TRBD2. CDR3 length: 20 amino acids. In germline, CDR1 is MGHRA, CDR2 YSYEKL. V trimming: 2 bases; J trimming: 6 bases; junction bases outside the gene matches: 15. The CDR3 coding sequence is TGCGCCAGCAGCCAACCAGGGGCGCAGCCGACTAGCGGGAGGCCCGGGGAGCTGTTTTTT. This translates into CASSQPGAQPTSGRPGELFF.